The next 9 T cell receptor beta chains were all read from a single sample in a study of technical replicates of blood from a handful of donors (dated 2017 in TCRdb). Library prep was done by the immunoSEQ multiplex PCR assay. What TCRdb holds here is the immuneACCESS table cut down to in-frame rearrangements. Part of the clones is not present; checked against another copy, under half of the missing clones reflect an unresolved V gene, and the others are unexplained. The sample data list roughly 87,000 clones, and roughly 90% of these were observed just once. About 0.4% of the sample rests with the top ten. Sequencing was done on a sample of T cells isolated from PBMCs. These receptors all come from a human donor in good health.

The genes are TRBV6-5 and TRBJ2-7; D not resolved. The CDR3 spans 12 residues. The V gene's germline CDR1 is MNHEY and CDR2 SVGAGI. Trimming stripped 4 bases from V and 10 bases from J, with 14 bases between. The CDR3 is CASSSPSSRQYF. The CDR3 region has the DNA TGTGCCAGCAGTTCCCCGAGCTCGCGCCAGTACTTC.

This clone was picked up one time. V usage is TRBV5-1 and J usage is TRBJ1-2; 7 nucleotides line up with TRBD1. This CDR3 contains 12 residues. CDR1 SGHRS and CDR2 YFSETQ come from the germline V gene. J gave up 8 bases and V 4 bases, and 5 bases lay outside the gene matches. The CDR3 sequence: CASSQTGFGYTF. CDR3 coding DNA: TGCGCCAGCAGCCAGACAGGGTTCGGCTACACCTTC.

The chain has TRBV7-6 and TRBJ1-1; TRBD1 matches 10 bases. This CDR3 comprises 16 residues. From germline, CDR1 is SGHVS and CDR2 FNYEAQ. J gave up 1 base and V 2 bases, and 4 bases lay outside the gene matches. The DNA for the CDR3 is TGTGCCAGCAGCTTACCTAGGACAGGGGGGAACACTGAAGCTTTCTTT. It translates to CASSLPRTGGNTEAFF.

This clone was picked up a small number of times. V gene TRBV7-9 combines with J gene TRBJ1-1; tentative D call: TRBD1 (6 bases). This CDR3 spans 14 amino acids. Germline CDR1 and CDR2: SEHNR and FQNEAQ (reference sequence). V gave up 5 bases and J gave up 4 bases, with 14 bases separating them. The CDR3 loop reads CASSNRERFTEAFF. DNA for the CDR3: TGTGCCAGCAGCAACAGGGAGCGGTTCACTGAAGCTTTCTTT.

This sequence joins TRBV14 and TRBJ2-7; D perhaps matches TRBD1 (6 bases). Trimming cost V 1 base and J 2 bases, with 12 bases left between them. The CDR3 has 15 amino acids. Per germline, CDR1 SGHDN and CDR2 FVKESK. In DNA, the CDR3 is TGTGCCAGCAGCCAAGGGACAGCCCAAACCTACGAGCAGTACTTC. This sequence encodes CASSQGTAQTYEQYF. The full variable domain, rest sourced from reference TRBV14 and TRBJ2-7, is EAGVTQFPSHSVIEKGQTVTLRCDPISGHDNLYWYRRVMGKEIKFLLHFVKESKQDESGMPNNRFLAERTGGTYSTLKVQPAELEDSGVYFCASSQGTAQTYEQYFGPGTRLTVT.

J is TRBJ2-7 and V is TRBV5-1, with 7 bases matching TRBD1. This CDR3 region has 16 residues. With 3 bases clipped from V and 4 bases from J, the junction kept 13 bases outside the gene matches. Germline loops: CDR1 SGHRS, CDR2 YFSETQ. The CDR3 region is CASSSRSRDRGYEQYF. The CDR3 region has the DNA TGCGCCAGCAGCTCAAGAAGCCGGGACAGAGGGTACGAGCAGTACTTC.

This sequence joins TRBV5-4 and TRBJ1-2; 7 positions agree with TRBD1. This CDR3 comprises 13 residues. Trimming removed 1 base from V and 7 bases from J; junction bases left unmatched: 4. Germline-derived CDR1 and CDR2 are SGHNT and YYREEE (reference sequence). This CDR3 is CASSLSGGSGYTF. The CDR3 DNA follows: TGTGCCAGCAGCTTGTCAGGGGGAAGTGGCTACACCTTC.

V is TRBV5-1 and J is TRBJ1-1; the match to TRBD1 covers 10 bases. CDR3 size: 15 residues. Trimming removed 4 bases from V and 6 bases from J; junction bases left unmatched: 9. CDR1 is SGHRS and CDR2 is YFSETQ in the germline V gene. In nucleotides, the CDR3 is TGCGCCAGCAGCCCTCGTTTAGGACAGGGGGCTGAAGCTTTCTTT. It is translated as CASSPRLGQGAEAFF.

This clone is a singleton in its sample. The gene calls are TRBV29-1 and TRBJ1-3, with 10 positions matching TRBD1. Per germline, CDR1 SQVTM and CDR2 ANQGSEA. This CDR3 comprises 14 residues. The V and J ends lost 6 bases and 1 base, in that order; junction bases with no gene match: 3. The CDR3, as DNA: TGCAGCGTGACAGGGGGCGAATCTGGAAACACCATATATTTT. Its translation is CSVTGGESGNTIYF.